This T cell receptor beta chain is drawn from a study of OX40 agonist ivuxolimab in advanced cancers. Study background: Participants averaged around 60 years of age (range roughly 20 to 90) and were approximately 81% male. Of the patients, three showed partial responses, one with hepatocellular carcinoma and two with cutaneous melanoma.

The CDR3 spans 17 residues. The germline V gene encodes CDR1 SEHNR and CDR2 FQNEAQ (reference sequence). The ends lost 0 bases at V and 4 bases at J; junction bases unmatched: 8. Profiled with immunoSEQ multiplex PCR; TCRdb holds only in-frame clones, not every one. The data show tens of thousands of clones, roughly 84% seen once. This rearrangement joins TRBV7-9 to TRBJ2-1; 8 positions agree with TRBD2. The sequence came from an adult with an advanced solid tumor such as melanoma, head and neck, liver or kidney cancer. Here the sequenced sample was CD4+ or CD8+ T cells sorted from blood, taken in a trial of the OX40 agonist ivuxolimab. The CDR3 region has the DNA TGTGCCAGCAGCTTAGCGGCTAGCGGGTTAGGGTACAATGAGCAGTTCTTC. The encoded protein is CASSLAASGLGYNEQFF. Full variable domain (outside the CDR3, taken from reference TRBV7-9 and TRBJ2-1): DTGVSQNPRHKITKRGQNVTFRCDPISEHNRLYWYRQTLGQGPEFLTYFQNEAQLEKSRLLSDRFSAERPKGSFSTLEIQRTEQGDSAMYLCASSLAASGLGYNEQFFGPGTRLTVL.